A single sample gave rise to the 18 T cell receptor beta chains below, sequenced in a study of beta chain features in type 1 diabetes. The authors reverse transcribed all of the isolated RNA, so sequencing captured expressed TCRB transcripts. The method was immunoSEQ multiplex PCR; TCRdb's version includes in-frame clones alone and lacks a portion of them. The table lists about 900,000 clones, roughly a sixth of them singletons. Input material: naive CD4+ T cells from blood. The receptors were sampled from a woman under 30 in good health.

This clone came up a few times. The J gene is TRBJ1-1, the V gene TRBV21-1; TRBD1 is taken as the D call from the table, unchecked against the DNA. TRBV21-1 is an annotated pseudogene. The CDR3 has 16 residues. This CDR3 is CASRNAGQGADTEAFF. Here the CDR3 DNA reads TGTGCCAGCAGGAACGCCGGACAGGGGGCGGACACTGAAGCTTTCTTT.

The chain couples TRBV19 to TRBJ2-1, with 7 bases aligning to TRBD2. This CDR3 has 15 amino acids. V lost 3 bases and J lost 9; bases outside the gene matches: 11. Germline V gene lookup returns CDR1 LNHDA and CDR2 SQIVND (reference sequence). CDR3 in amino acids: CASSILGGAGSEQFF. The CDR3 nucleotides read TGTGCCAGTAGTATTTTGGGGGGAGCGGGAAGTGAGCAGTTCTTC.

This clone was counted ten times or more. The CDR3 loop is CAISVYGTGELFF. In DNA form, the CDR3 reads TGTGCCATCAGTGTGTATGGCACCGGGGAGCTGTTTTTT. V gene TRBV10-3 combines with J gene TRBJ2-2; D gene ambiguous. The CDR3 contains 13 residues. Trimming left V 4 bases short and J 4 bases short, with 7 bases between. Germline V gene sequence: CDR1 ENHRY, CDR2 SYGVKD.

This clone was detected a few times. The genes are TRBV7-9 and TRBJ1-2; possible D gene TRBD1, 5 bases. The CDR3 has 16 amino acids. Trimming stripped 5 bases from V and 4 bases from J, with 20 bases between. Germline lookup yields CDR1 SEHNR and CDR2 FQNEAQ (reference sequence). The CDR3 DNA is TGTGCCAGCAGCCCGAACCTTGTGGGGGACCTCTATGGCTACACCTTC. This gives the protein CASSPNLVGDLYGYTF. Drawing the rest from reference TRBV7-9 and TRBJ1-2, the complete variable domain is DTGVSQNPRHKITKRGQNVTFRCDPISEHNRLYWYRQTLGQGPEFLTYFQNEAQLEKSRLLSDRFSAERPKGSFSTLEIQRTEQGDSAMYLCASSPNLVGDLYGYTFGSGTRLTVV.

This clone was detected only a few times. The CDR3, as DNA: TGCAGCGTTGCAGCACTTCGGCGGGACGGGGAGCTGTTTTTT. It specifies CSVAALRRDGELFF. J is TRBJ2-2 and V is TRBV29-1; maybe TRBD2 (6 bases). V lost 4 bases and J 7 bases, leaving 16 bases between the germline ends. From germline, CDR1 is SQVTM and CDR2 ANQGSEA. This CDR3 comprises 14 residues.

The sample holds a few counts of this clone. The V gene is TRBV18, the J gene TRBJ1-2; the D gene is possibly TRBD1 (5 bases). Per the germline V gene, CDR1 is KGHSH and CDR2 is LQKENI. Trimming cost V 0 bases and J 2 bases, with 16 bases left between them. The CDR3 sequence is 17 residues long. DNA of the CDR3: TGTGCCAGCTCACCACCGCAGCGGCGGTGGACAAACTATGGCTACACCTTC. Translating it yields CASSPPQRRWTNYGYTF.

The chain uses TRBV18 and TRBJ1-1; perhaps TRBD1 as D (5 bases). Germline V gene data show CDR1 as KGHSH and CDR2 as LQKENI. CDR3 length: 14 amino acids. Trimming cost V 5 bases and J 4 bases, with 14 bases left between them. In DNA, the CDR3 is TGTGCCAGCTCATCGGGGGGTCGGGGCACTGAAGCTTTCTTT. Protein: CASSSGGRGTEAFF. The complete variable domain, with remaining parts taken from reference TRBV18 and TRBJ1-1, reads NAGVMQNPRHLVRRRGQEARLRCSPMKGHSHVYWYRQLPEEGLKFMVYLQKENIIDESGMPKERFSAEFPKEGPSILRIQQVVRGDSAAYFCASSSGGRGTEAFFGQGTRLTVV.

This clone was detected a few times. The rearrangement joins TRBV5-1 to TRBJ1-1, with a tentative D call TRBD1 (5 bases). V lost 4 bases and J lost 7, with 14 bases in between. Germline lookup yields CDR1 SGHRS and CDR2 YFSETQ. The CDR3 totals 13 residues. The chain's CDR3 is CASSTGPPSEAFF. In DNA, the CDR3 is TGCGCCAGCAGCACGGGACCGCCGAGTGAAGCTTTCTTT.

This chain uses TRBV7-2 with TRBJ2-2; no firm D call. This CDR3 region has 13 residues. Germline CDR1 is SGHTA and CDR2 is FQGNSA. V was trimmed by 1 base and J by 6 bases, leaving 6 bases between them. The CDR3 DNA sequence: TGTGCCAGCAGCTTAGTAAATTCCGGGGAGCTGTTTTTT. Amino acids: CASSLVNSGELFF.

In this sample, this clone turned up a few times. V gene TRBV7-9 combines with J gene TRBJ1-1; D gene uncertain. CDR1 is SEHNR and CDR2 is FQNEAQ in the germline V gene (reference sequence). This CDR3 has 14 residues. With 5 bases removed from V and 3 bases from J, the gap between germline ends came to 13 bases. The CDR3 protein is CASSPNRRYTEAFF. The CDR3 bases are TGTGCCAGCAGCCCGAATAGGAGGTACACTGAAGCTTTCTTT.

CDR3 amino acids: CASSPTGFGADTQYF. DNA of the CDR3: TGTGCCAGCAGCCCTACGGGATTTGGGGCAGATACGCAGTATTTT. The chain recombines TRBV11-2 with TRBJ2-3, with a possible D match to TRBD2 (5 bases). This CDR3 has 15 residues. V was pared by 5 bases and J by 4 bases, with 16 bases between. Germline values: CDR1 SGHAT, CDR2 FQNNGV.

This rearrangement joins TRBV6-1 to TRBJ2-3; no reliable D call. The germline V gene encodes CDR1 MNHNS and CDR2 SASEGT. Trimming pared 9 bases from V and 4 bases from J, leaving 17 bases between. The CDR3 is made up of 14 amino acids. DNA for the CDR3: TGTGCCAGTGAAGAACGGCATGTCGCAGATACGCAGTATTTT. Amino acid sequence: CASEERHVADTQYF.

The rearrangement joins TRBV18 to TRBJ2-1, with a tentative D call TRBD2 (8 bases). Germline assignment: CDR1 KGHSH and CDR2 LQKENI. The CDR3 covers 15 residues. Trimming stripped 4 bases from V and 3 bases from J, with 13 bases between. CDR3 bases: TGTGCCAGCTCACACAGGGGACTAGACTACAATGAGCAGTTCTTC. It encodes CASSHRGLDYNEQFF.

The chain uses TRBV7-9 and TRBJ2-3; TRBD2 agrees at 13 bases. The ends lost 2 bases at V and 4 bases at J; junction bases unmatched: 6. The CDR3 sequence is 17 residues long. The germline V gene encodes CDR1 SEHNR and CDR2 FQNEAQ (reference sequence). CDR3: CASSLWGTSGMADTQYF. The CDR3 region has the DNA TGTGCCAGCAGCTTATGGGGGACTAGCGGGATGGCAGATACGCAGTATTTT.

A few counts support this clone. V and J are TRBV6-1 and TRBJ2-7; 7 positions match TRBD1. This CDR3 has 12 residues. CDR1 and CDR2 from the germline V gene are MNHNS and SASEGT. CDR3 sequence: CASSISDRPFKV. The CDR3 coding sequence is TGTGCCAGCAGTATATCGGACAGGCCCTTTAAGGTC.

The chain joins TRBV4-1 to TRBJ2-5, with TRBD2 identical over 11 bases. The length of the CDR3 is 16 residues. The ends lost 4 bases at V and 2 bases at J; junction bases unmatched: 6. Per the germline V gene, CDR1 is MGHRA and CDR2 is YSYEKL. The CDR3 sequence: CASSRGGTSGQETQYF. For the CDR3, the DNA is TGCGCCAGCAGCCGGGGAGGGACTAGCGGTCAAGAGACCCAGTACTTC.

This clone came up a few times. This chain joins TRBV14 and TRBJ2-3; D unresolved. The length of the CDR3 is 13 residues. Deletions cut 4 bases from V and 4 bases from J, with 9 bases between. Germline CDR1 SGHDN, CDR2 FVKESK. CDR3 sequence: CASSRWVADTQYF. CDR3 in DNA: TGTGCCAGCAGCCGGTGGGTAGCAGATACGCAGTATTTT.

CDR3 sequence (DNA): TGTGCCAGCAGCCTAGAGAATTCGGCCCCCAATGAGCAGTTCTTC. This sequence encodes CASSLENSAPNEQFF. The chain has TRBV7-3 and TRBJ2-1, with D hard to call. CDR1 is SGHTA, CDR2 FQGTGA, per germline. V gave up 5 bases and J gave up 6 bases, with 17 bases separating them. The CDR3 spans 15 residues. Drawing the rest from reference TRBV7-3 and TRBJ2-1, the complete variable domain is GAGVSQTPSNKVTEKGKYVELRCDPISGHTALYWYRQSLGQGPEFLIYFQGTGAADDSGLPNDRFFAVRPEGSVSTLKIQRTERGDSAVYLCASSLENSAPNEQFFGPGTRLTVL.